Sequencing of this TCR beta chain was carried out in a study of identical twins. Regarding the study as a whole: Cord blood beta clonotypes that were abundant carried fewer insertions, and memory repertoires showed no such trend.

A few counts support this clonotype. The antigen remains undetermined. CDR1 is SQVTM, CDR2 ANQGSEA, per germline. Trimming shortened V by 3 bases and J by 4 bases, and 5 bases separated the two germline ends. This CDR3 is 11 amino acids long. One entry per CDR3 protein, called by TCRdb with MiXCR from the 5' RACE reads. Of roughly 200,000 distinct CDR3 sequences in the sample, roughly 15% were seen once. These records were also assigned to another study, of T cells expressing NK-cell markers. That work contributes: The study found dominant NKG2C+ clonotypes at roughly 1.0-7.5% of CD8+ T cells in roughly six donors.

The chain is built from TRBV29-1 and TRBJ2-3; D is uncertain. This receptor was taken from a woman between 18 and 29 years old in good health. Sequences were obtained from CD8+ T cells sorted from blood. CDR3 nucleotide sequence: TGCAGCGTTGATGAGCCAGATACGCAGTATTTT. Translated: CSVDEPDTQYF.